This is a list of T cell receptor beta chains from one sample in a study of glioma-infiltrating T cells after dendritic cell vaccination. TCRdb keeps only in-frame clones here, not all; method: immunoSEQ multiplex PCR. The table has under 130,000 clones, roughly 79% seen once. The sample here was blood, taken before dendritic cell vaccination. Source of these receptors: a human donor with glioblastoma. Each CDR3 is given with its conserved first and last residue. D genes are given only for firm matches. The listing skips clone size in some rows; elsewhere it reads once, few, many or a size class.

clone_size: -
v_call: TRBV30
d_call: TRBD1
j_call: TRBJ1-6
cdr3_aa: CAWSRDRMSSYNSPLHF
cdr3_nt: TGTGCCTGGAGTCGGGACAGAATGAGCTCCTATAATTCACCCCTCCACTTT

clone_size: -
v_call: TRBV5-4
d_call: -
j_call: TRBJ1-5
cdr3_aa: CASSLGGESNQPQHF
cdr3_nt: TGTGCCAGCAGCTTGGGGGGGGAAAGCAATCAGCCCCAGCATTTT

clone_size: few
v_call: TRBV5-6
d_call: -
j_call: TRBJ1-4
cdr3_aa: CASSLEGANEKLFF
cdr3_nt: TGTGCCAGCAGCTTGGAGGGAGCTAATGAAAAACTGTTTTTT

clone_size: -
v_call: TRBV18
d_call: -
j_call: TRBJ2-4
cdr3_aa: CASSPFTGEIAKNIQYF
cdr3_nt: TGTGCCAGCTCACCATTTACGGGGGAAATAGCCAAAAACATTCAGTACTTC

clone_size: few
v_call: TRBV6-1
d_call: -
j_call: TRBJ1-3
cdr3_aa: CASSELDGNTIYF
cdr3_nt: TGTGCCAGCAGTGAATTAGATGGAAACACCATATATTTT

clone_size: -
v_call: TRBV7-8
d_call: -
j_call: TRBJ1-1
cdr3_aa: CASSPDFRVNTEAFF
cdr3_nt: TGTGCCAGCAGCCCCGATTTCAGGGTGAACACTGAAGCTTTCTTT

clone_size: -
v_call: TRBV7-9
d_call: TRBD1
j_call: TRBJ2-7
cdr3_aa: CASSLLGQAEQYF
cdr3_nt: TGTGCCAGCAGCTTATTAGGACAGGCTGAGCAGTACTTC

clone_size: -
v_call: TRBV25-1
d_call: TRBD1
j_call: TRBJ1-2
cdr3_aa: CASSENTGGYGYTF
cdr3_nt: TGTGCCAGCAGTGAGAACACAGGGGGCTATGGCTACACCTTC

clone_size: -
v_call: TRBV7-2
d_call: -
j_call: TRBJ2-7
cdr3_aa: CASSLPSLSYEQYF
cdr3_nt: TGTGCCAGCAGCTTGCCCTCACTCTCCTACGAGCAGTACTTC

clone_size: -
v_call: TRBV7-6
d_call: -
j_call: TRBJ2-6
cdr3_aa: CASSQTGANVLTF
cdr3_nt: TGTGCCAGCAGCCAAACTGGGGCCAACGTCCTGACTTTC

clone_size: -
v_call: TRBV7-8
d_call: -
j_call: TRBJ1-2
cdr3_aa: CASSLGVRQNYGYTF
cdr3_nt: TGTGCCAGCAGCTTAGGAGTCAGGCAAAACTATGGCTACACCTTC

clone_size: -
v_call: TRBV4-1
d_call: -
j_call: TRBJ2-1
cdr3_aa: CASSQDIDEQFF
cdr3_nt: TGCGCCAGCAGCCAAGATATAGATGAACAGTTCTTC

clone_size: -
v_call: TRBV11-2
d_call: -
j_call: TRBJ2-6
cdr3_aa: CASSSLTIRGANVLTF
cdr3_nt: TGTGCCAGCAGCTCACTAACAATAAGGGGGGCCAACGTCCTGACTTTC

clone_size: -
v_call: TRBV5-1
d_call: TRBD2
j_call: TRBJ2-7
cdr3_aa: CASSLAGGSEQYF
cdr3_nt: TGCGCCAGCAGCTTAGCGGGGGGGTCCGAGCAGTACTTC

clone_size: -
v_call: TRBV19
d_call: -
j_call: TRBJ1-1
cdr3_aa: CASSIVGGLQLNTEAFF
cdr3_nt: TGTGCCAGTAGTATAGTGGGAGGGCTCCAATTGAACACTGAAGCTTTCTTT

clone_size: -
v_call: TRBV14
d_call: -
j_call: TRBJ2-7
cdr3_aa: CASSLGTLRSEQYF
cdr3_nt: TGTGCCAGCAGCTTAGGGACACTGCGGTCCGAGCAGTACTTC

clone_size: -
v_call: TRBV19
d_call: TRBD1
j_call: TRBJ1-1
cdr3_aa: CASSITQGQGFEAFF
cdr3_nt: TGTGCCAGTAGTATAACCCAAGGACAGGGCTTTGAAGCTTTCTTT

clone_size: few
v_call: TRBV6-5
d_call: -
j_call: TRBJ1-2
cdr3_aa: CASLGRGDYGYTF
cdr3_nt: TGTGCCAGCCTGGGGAGGGGCGACTATGGCTACACCTTC

clone_size: few
v_call: TRBV7-9
d_call: TRBD1
j_call: TRBJ2-7
cdr3_aa: CASSRADRGGYEQYF
cdr3_nt: TGTGCCAGCAGCCGTGCGGACAGGGGAGGGTACGAGCAGTACTTC

clone_size: -
v_call: TRBV10-3
d_call: -
j_call: TRBJ2-1
cdr3_aa: CAISEGTSRGSRNEQFF
cdr3_nt: TGTGCCATCAGTGAAGGAACTTCCAGGGGAAGTCGGAATGAGCAGTTCTTC

clone_size: once
v_call: TRBV7-2
d_call: -
j_call: TRBJ1-5
cdr3_aa: CASSFQGGSNQPQHF
cdr3_nt: TGTGCCAGCAGCTTCCAGGGTGGTAGCAATCAGCCCCAGCATTTT

clone_size: -
v_call: TRBV4-3
d_call: -
j_call: TRBJ1-2
cdr3_aa: CASSQDPRSYGYTF
cdr3_nt: TGCGCCAGCAGCCAAGATCCTAGGTCCTATGGCTACACCTTC

clone_size: few
v_call: TRBV27
d_call: -
j_call: TRBJ1-2
cdr3_aa: CASSSPGGGGRYGYTF
cdr3_nt: TGTGCCAGCAGCTCTCCCGGTGGGGGGGGCAGGTATGGCTACACCTTC

clone_size: -
v_call: TRBV10-3
d_call: -
j_call: TRBJ2-7
cdr3_aa: CAISQGNYEQYF
cdr3_nt: TGTGCCATCAGCCAGGGGAACTACGAGCAGTACTTC

clone_size: -
v_call: TRBV6-8
d_call: TRBD2
j_call: TRBJ2-5
cdr3_aa: CASSPEAGGPGETQYF
cdr3_nt: TGTGCCAGCAGTCCCGAAGCGGGGGGGCCAGGGGAGACCCAGTACTTC

clone_size: -
v_call: TRBV25-1
d_call: -
j_call: TRBJ2-1
cdr3_aa: CASRSGPYNEQFF
cdr3_nt: TGTGCCAGCAGGAGCGGACCCTACAATGAGCAGTTCTTC

clone_size: -
v_call: TRBV6-5
d_call: -
j_call: TRBJ1-1
cdr3_aa: CASKPGPQNTEAFF
cdr3_nt: TGTGCCAGCAAACCAGGCCCCCAGAACACTGAAGCTTTCTTT

clone_size: once
v_call: TRBV5-6
d_call: -
j_call: TRBJ2-7
cdr3_aa: CASSLANWGRSYEQYF
cdr3_nt: TGTGCCAGCAGCTTGGCCAACTGGGGCAGATCATACGAGCAGTACTTC

clone_size: -
v_call: TRBV30
d_call: -
j_call: TRBJ2-7
cdr3_aa: CAWTDRPYEQYF
cdr3_nt: TGTGCCTGGACCGACAGGCCCTACGAGCAGTACTTC

clone_size: few
v_call: TRBV5-1
d_call: -
j_call: TRBJ2-1
cdr3_aa: CASSLVRGGDYNEQFF
cdr3_nt: TGCGCCAGCAGCTTGGTCAGGGGTGGGGACTACAATGAGCAGTTCTTC

clone_size: -
v_call: TRBV4-1
d_call: -
j_call: TRBJ1-2
cdr3_aa: CASSPQPQGNYGYTF
cdr3_nt: TGCGCCAGCAGCCCGCAGCCCCAGGGGAACTATGGCTACACCTTC

clone_size: -
v_call: TRBV6-5
d_call: TRBD2
j_call: TRBJ2-7
cdr3_aa: CASSYGSGGYEQYF
cdr3_nt: TGTGCCAGCAGTTACGGTAGCGGGGGCTACGAGCAGTACTTC

clone_size: once
v_call: TRBV10-3
d_call: -
j_call: TRBJ2-7
cdr3_aa: CAISETYRQGGTYEQYF
cdr3_nt: TGTGCCATCAGTGAGACCTACAGGCAGGGTGGGACCTACGAGCAGTACTTC

clone_size: -
v_call: TRBV19
d_call: TRBD1
j_call: TRBJ2-3
cdr3_aa: CASSMVGQGADTQYF
cdr3_nt: TGTGCCAGTAGCATGGTGGGACAGGGGGCGGATACGCAGTATTTT

clone_size: -
v_call: TRBV7-9
d_call: TRBD1
j_call: TRBJ2-7
cdr3_aa: CASSFPGTGSYEQYF
cdr3_nt: TGTGCCAGCAGCTTCCCCGGGACAGGGTCCTACGAGCAGTACTTC

clone_size: -
v_call: TRBV14
d_call: TRBD1
j_call: TRBJ1-2
cdr3_aa: CASSLRQGDNYGYTF
cdr3_nt: TGTGCCAGCAGCCTTCGACAGGGGGATAACTATGGCTACACCTTC

clone_size: -
v_call: TRBV7-8
d_call: -
j_call: TRBJ1-2
cdr3_aa: CASSLAFGGRYGYTF
cdr3_nt: TGTGCCAGCAGCTTAGCGTTTGGAGGGCGGTATGGCTACACCTTC

clone_size: -
v_call: TRBV21-1
d_call: -
j_call: TRBJ1-3
cdr3_aa: CASSSWDRGKGNTIYF
cdr3_nt: TGTGCCAGCAGCAGCTGGGACAGGGGGAAGGGAAACACCATATATTTT

clone_size: -
v_call: TRBV7-8
d_call: -
j_call: TRBJ1-4
cdr3_aa: CASSSQARTEGTEEEKLFF
cdr3_nt: TGTGCCAGCAGCTCGCAAGCTCGGACAGAAGGTACGGAGGAGGAAAAACTGTTTTTT

clone_size: -
v_call: TRBV6-1
d_call: -
j_call: TRBJ1-5
cdr3_aa: CASRPNRVGQPQHF
cdr3_nt: TGTGCCAGCAGACCTAACAGGGTTGGCCAGCCCCAGCATTTT

clone_size: once
v_call: TRBV14
d_call: -
j_call: TRBJ1-2
cdr3_aa: CASSHNTGAGYTF
cdr3_nt: TGTGCCAGCAGCCACAATACAGGAGCTGGCTACACCTTC

clone_size: -
v_call: TRBV6-5
d_call: TRBD1
j_call: TRBJ1-3
cdr3_aa: CASSRQGSGNTIYF
cdr3_nt: TGTGCCAGCAGTAGACAGGGCTCTGGAAACACCATATATTTT

clone_size: once
v_call: TRBV7-2
d_call: TRBD1
j_call: TRBJ1-6
cdr3_aa: CASRRTGGAYNSPLHF
cdr3_nt: TGTGCCAGCAGACGTACAGGGGGCGCGTATAATTCACCCCTCCACTTT

clone_size: once
v_call: TRBV4-3
d_call: TRBD2
j_call: TRBJ2-3
cdr3_aa: CASSQVTLAGTDTQYF
cdr3_nt: TGCGCCAGCAGCCAAGTAACACTAGCGGGGACAGATACGCAGTATTTT

clone_size: few
v_call: TRBV7-3
d_call: TRBD1
j_call: TRBJ2-1
cdr3_aa: CASSLSGPRGSLEQFF
cdr3_nt: TGTGCCAGCAGCTTATCGGGGCCCAGGGGGAGTCTTGAGCAGTTCTTC

clone_size: -
v_call: TRBV30
d_call: -
j_call: TRBJ1-2
cdr3_aa: CAWNSVGGAAF
cdr3_nt: TGTGCCTGGAATTCAGTCGGGGGGGCGGCCTTC

clone_size: -
v_call: TRBV5-4
d_call: TRBD2
j_call: TRBJ2-7
cdr3_aa: CASSLDSGEAYEQYF
cdr3_nt: TGTGCCAGCAGCTTGGATAGCGGGGAGGCCTACGAGCAGTACTTC

clone_size: -
v_call: TRBV18
d_call: TRBD1
j_call: TRBJ2-1
cdr3_aa: CASSQDRGRGIYNEQFF
cdr3_nt: TGTGCCAGCTCACAAGACAGGGGGCGCGGGATTTACAATGAGCAGTTCTTC

clone_size: -
v_call: TRBV11-2
d_call: -
j_call: TRBJ2-7
cdr3_aa: CASSLTSSYEQYF
cdr3_nt: TGTGCCAGCAGCTTAACTAGTTCTTACGAGCAGTACTTC

clone_size: -
v_call: TRBV11-2
d_call: -
j_call: TRBJ2-7
cdr3_aa: CASSLAGGVSLDF
cdr3_nt: TGTGCCAGCAGCTTAGCCGGGGGTGTCTCCTTGGATTTT

clone_size: once
v_call: TRBV14
d_call: -
j_call: TRBJ1-1
cdr3_aa: CASSLGQSGTGNTEAFF
cdr3_nt: TGTGCCAGCAGCCTTGGACAGTCGGGCACCGGGAACACTGAAGCTTTCTTT

clone_size: -
v_call: TRBV5-8
d_call: TRBD2
j_call: TRBJ2-3
cdr3_aa: CASSPPAGVTDTQYF
cdr3_nt: TGTGCCAGCAGCCCCCCAGCGGGGGTGACAGATACGCAGTATTTT

clone_size: -
v_call: TRBV19
d_call: -
j_call: TRBJ2-4
cdr3_aa: CASSIDKRQSSGGIQYF
cdr3_nt: TGTGCCAGTAGTATAGATAAAAGACAGAGCTCCGGTGGCATTCAGTACTTC

clone_size: once
v_call: TRBV5-8
d_call: -
j_call: TRBJ2-3
cdr3_aa: CASSLGGSGRHTDTQYF
cdr3_nt: TGTGCCAGCAGCTTGGGTGGATCCGGTAGACATACGGATACGCAGTATTTT